This record concerns one T cell receptor beta chain sequence. Its antigen remains unidentified. The authors ran a second PCR of about 6 to 11 cycles using a sample-barcoded 5' primer and a J-beta primer mix. Every cDNA was tagged by a template-switch adaptor with 12 random nucleotides. TCRdb itself ran the 5' RACE reads through MiXCR, one entry per CDR3 protein. The sample lists 920,000 or so distinct CDR3 sequences; around 45% were seen once. This specimen belongs to a study of blood T cells in healthy people across ages. Caucasian, healthy and from Russia, the donors were aged between roughly 6 and 100. The authors drew around 9.3 milliliters of peripheral blood from each donor. Whole-study findings and limits: Among T cells, TCR beta diversity per million cells dropped roughly linearly as age rose.

The sample consisted of blood. The TCR comes from a woman in her sixties or seventies in good health.

CDR3 in amino acids: CASSPRDRGNTGELFF. The CDR3 DNA is TGTGCCAGCAGCCCCCGGGACAGGGGTAACACCGGGGAGCTGTTTTTT. The chain combines TRBV4-2 with TRBJ2-2; 10 positions match TRBD1. The CDR3 is made up of 16 amino acids. V lost 4 bases and J lost 2; bases outside the gene matches: 4. CDR1 is LGHNA, CDR2 YNFKEQ, per germline.